This T cell receptor (beta chain) was sequenced during a study of T cells expressing NK-cell markers (dated by TCRdb to the early 2020s). Regarding the study in general: Seven to nine donors provided sorted CD3+CD56+NKG2C+, CD3+CD56+NKG2C- and CD3+CD56-NKG2C+ T-cell subsets, whose TCR beta-chain repertoires were profiled. Among the eight sequenced donors, only one was HCMV-seronegative, while the other seven were HCMV-seropositive. The libraries were sequenced on Illumina HiSeq 2000/2500, MiSeq or NextSeq, producing 2 x 150 bp reads. The study sequenced eight donors, all healthy volunteers chosen at random: three men and five women.

Study-wide conclusions, independent of this receptor: Those dominant clonotypes were again the most abundant among CD3+CD56-NKG2C+ cells in four donors, at roughly 28.3-60.1%. It remained unclear whether the expanded NKG2C-expressing T cell clones were specific for HCMV antigens. In several donors, the dominant CD3+CD56+NKG2C+ clonotypes were among the top 10 CD8+ clonotypes and accounted for about 1.0-7.5% of CD8+ T cells.

Sequencer: Illumina HiSeq 2000. 5'RACE template switching, by which a universal primer site and unique molecular identifiers were added, was used to make TCR beta cDNA libraries. cDNA synthesis was primed from the TCR beta constant segment and was followed by two successive PCR amplification steps. The paper's data handling went like this. MIGEC was used to demultiplex reads and group reads by UMI, and MiTCR was used to assemble and quantify clonotypes. To remove erroneous sequences, TCR cDNA sequences were retained only when supported by two or more reads. Downstream repertoire analysis used the tcR package, and clonotypes were matched across fractions by CDR3 nucleotide sequence plus V segment. VDJmatch was used to annotate antigen specificity against VDJdb, with one amino acid substitution in CDR3 allowed. TCRdb reprocessed the reads; each CDR3 protein sequence makes one entry, and DNA is unavailable. These V and J calls derive from TCRdb rather than the authors' analysis. The table of this sample itemizes 25,000 to 35,000 distinct CDR3 sequences. Jointly, the top ten make up 50% to 75% of the sample.

On this clonotype itself: The antigen it binds to is not known.

HCMV serostatus was determined by detecting HCMV-specific IgG in serum with a commercial ELISA kit. Ficoll density gradient centrifugation was used to isolate peripheral blood mononuclear cells from blood. CDR1 and CDR2 are drawn from the germline V gene: LGHNA, YNFKEQ. Reading from cysteine to phenylalanine, the CDR3 counts 14 amino acids. No nucleotide data were recorded. Material for sequencing was blood T cells: a sorted CD56 or NKG2C T cell subset, CD4+ or CD8+ T cells, or bulk PBMC T cells (not recorded which). This chain joins TRBV4-2 to TRBJ2-3. The sequence came from a woman aged 18 to 75 in good health. The CDR3 reads as follows: CASSQGRDTDTQYF.